A selection of T cell receptor beta chains follows, all from one sample in a study of Graves' ophthalmopathy and Graves' hyperthyroidism. From the multiplex PCR reads, TCRdb called clonotypes with MiXCR, one entry per CDR3 protein. The sample records about 1.2 million distinct CDR3 sequences, 35% to 40% being singletons. The source material was peripheral blood or thyroid tissue (not recorded which). These receptors were collected from an adult man with Graves' hyperthyroidism. Both conserved end residues are part of each CDR3. The order of the fields is J gene, V gene, D gene, clone size, CDR3 DNA, CDR3 protein. The D gene is left open where the match is weak. Size is stated for part of the rows, as once, few or many counts, or as a class when the clone is expanded.

J: TRBJ2-7
V: TRBV7-3
D: TRBD1
size: .
DNA: TGTGCCAGCAGCTTAGCCTCGACAGGGAACGAGCAGTACTTC
CDR3: CASSLASTGNEQYF

J: TRBJ1-6
V: TRBV7-9
D: .
size: few
DNA: TGTGCCAGCAGCTTGGTCCCTGGAGGGTTGGGGACCTCTTCACCCCTCCACTTT
CDR3: CASSLVPGGLGTSSPLHF

J: TRBJ2-5
V: TRBV15
D: TRBD1
size: .
DNA: TGTGCCACCAGCCCCGTACGGGACAGGGGCAATCAGCCCCAGTACTTC
CDR3: CATSPVRDRGNQPQYF

J: TRBJ2-5
V: TRBV6-1
D: TRBD1
size: .
DNA: TGTGCCAGCAGTGTTCGGGACAGGGGATCATCCTACCAAGAGACCCAGTACTTC
CDR3: CASSVRDRGSSYQETQYF

J: TRBJ2-5
V: TRBV9
D: TRBD2
size: few
DNA: TGTGCCCGCAATAGCGGGGAAGAGACCCAGTACTTC
CDR3: CARNSGEETQYF

J: TRBJ2-7
V: TRBV7-2
D: .
size: .
DNA: TGTGCCAGCAGCTTAGCGGGCGGGGGCCCTAGCTACGAGCAGTACTTC
CDR3: CASSLAGGGPSYEQYF

J: TRBJ2-2
V: TRBV5-1
D: .
size: .
DNA: TGCGCCAGCGGGGGGCACACCGGGGAGCTGTTTTTT
CDR3: CASGGHTGELFF

J: TRBJ1-3
V: TRBV9
D: .
size: many
DNA: TGTGCCAGCAGCGTAGAGGCAGGTGCTGGAAACACCATATATTTT
CDR3: CASSVEAGAGNTIYF

J: TRBJ2-7
V: TRBV7-2
D: .
size: .
DNA: TGTGCCAGCAGCGCTCTCTCCGGGGCAGCCTACGAGCAGTACTTC
CDR3: CASSALSGAAYEQYF

J: TRBJ2-7
V: TRBV10-2
D: .
size: .
DNA: TGCGCCAGCAGGCTAGCGAACTACGAGCAGTACTTC
CDR3: CASRLANYEQYF

J: TRBJ2-6
V: TRBV7-3
D: .
size: many
DNA: TGTGCCAGCAGCTCAAGCCGGGTCGTCAACTCTGGGGCCAACGTCCTGACTTTC
CDR3: CASSSSRVVNSGANVLTF

J: TRBJ2-2
V: TRBV7-9
D: .
size: .
DNA: TGTGCCAGCAGCTTAGTTCCTGTGGGAGGACAAAACACCGGGGAGCTGTTTTTT
CDR3: CASSLVPVGGQNTGELFF

J: TRBJ2-7
V: TRBV20-1
D: .
size: many
DNA: TGCAGTGCTAGTGCAGCCAACTACGAGCAGTACTTC
CDR3: CSASAANYEQYF

J: TRBJ2-7
V: TRBV6-6
D: .
size: many
DNA: TGTGCCAGCAGTTACTCGGTGGTTAGCGAGCAGTACTTC
CDR3: CASSYSVVSEQYF

J: TRBJ1-5
V: TRBV10-2
D: .
size: .
DNA: TGCGCCAGCAGTGAGTCCGACTACCGGACAAATTTTGATCCTACCAATCAGCCCCAGCATTTT
CDR3: CASSESDYRTNFDPTNQPQHF

J: TRBJ2-2
V: TRBV7-6
D: .
size: many
DNA: TGTGCCAGCAGCTTAGAGCTAACTATGGTTGCCGGGGAGCTGTTTTTT
CDR3: CASSLELTMVAGELFF

J: TRBJ1-2
V: TRBV12-3/TRBV12-4
D: .
size: .
DNA: TGTGCCAGCAGTTTAGCGCAAGGGAATGGCCACACCTTC
CDR3: CASSLAQGNGHTF

J: TRBJ2-7
V: TRBV7-9
D: .
size: .
DNA: TGTGCCAGCAGTTACTCGACCAGGAGTTCCAAGCAGTACTTC
CDR3: CASSYSTRSSKQYF

J: TRBJ2-5
V: TRBV19
D: .
size: .
DNA: TGTGCCAGTAGTAGTCTCAATCAGCCCCAGTACTTC
CDR3: CASSSLNQPQYF

J: TRBJ1-1
V: TRBV6-2/TRBV6-3
D: TRBD1
size: few
DNA: TGTGCCAGCAGCCGAGGACAGGGGGCGGCCCCTGAAGCTTTCTTT
CDR3: CASSRGQGAAPEAFF

J: TRBJ1-3
V: TRBV7-9
D: TRBD1
size: .
DNA: TGTGCCAGCAGCTTAGCGACGGACAGGGCGCTCTTCTCTGGAAACACCATATATTTT
CDR3: CASSLATDRALFSGNTIYF

J: TRBJ1-3
V: TRBV10-2
D: .
size: many
DNA: TGCGCCAGCAGTGAGTCGACCCGCAGTCATTTT
CDR3: CASSESTRSHF

J: TRBJ1-6
V: TRBV3-1
D: TRBD1
size: many
DNA: TGTGCCAGCAGCCAAGGACAGGGGCATGGTACCCTCCACTTT
CDR3: CASSQGQGHGTLHF

J: TRBJ2-2
V: TRBV10-2
D: TRBD2
size: .
DNA: TGCGCCAGCAGTGCCGGACTAGCGGGAGCCTACGAGCTGTTTTTT
CDR3: CASSAGLAGAYELFF

J: TRBJ2-7
V: TRBV6-6
D: .
size: many
DNA: TGTGCCAGCACCCTCGGGGTTTCCTACGAGCAGTACTTC
CDR3: CASTLGVSYEQYF

J: TRBJ1-1
V: TRBV14
D: TRBD1
size: many
DNA: TGTGCCAGCAGCCCAAGGACAGGAAGAACTGAAGCTTTCTTT
CDR3: CASSPRTGRTEAFF

J: TRBJ2-5
V: TRBV12-3/TRBV12-4
D: TRBD2
size: many
DNA: TGTGCCAGCAGTGGTAGCGGGAGGGAGACCCAGTACTTC
CDR3: CASSGSGRETQYF

J: TRBJ2-2
V: TRBV29-1
D: .
size: many
DNA: TGCAGCGTTCGACTTCGGGGTAGGAGCGGGGAGCTGTTTTTT
CDR3: CSVRLRGRSGELFF

J: TRBJ1-5
V: TRBV20-1
D: .
size: .
DNA: TGCAGTGCTAAGATCGGCCAGACCCAGCATTTT
CDR3: CSAKIGQTQHF

J: TRBJ2-7
V: TRBV3-1
D: .
size: .
DNA: TGTGCCAGCAGCCAAGATTCCGCGAAATCCTACGAGCAGTACTTC
CDR3: CASSQDSAKSYEQYF

J: TRBJ1-2
V: TRBV28
D: TRBD1
size: few
DNA: TGTGCCAGCAGCCATAGTGACAGGGGACGGGGCTACACCTTC
CDR3: CASSHSDRGRGYTF

J: TRBJ2-5
V: TRBV28
D: TRBD1
size: .
DNA: TGTGCCAGCAGGAGTGAGGGACAGGGCCAAGAGACCCAGTACTTC
CDR3: CASRSEGQGQETQYF

J: TRBJ2-7
V: TRBV10-3
D: TRBD2
size: .
DNA: TGTGCCAGCAGTTACTCGAGCTTAGCGGGATCCTACGAGCAGTACTTC
CDR3: CASSYSSLAGSYEQYF

J: TRBJ1-5
V: TRBV10-3
D: .
size: .
DNA: TGTGCCATCAGTGGGACAGCTCAGCCCCAGCATTTT
CDR3: CAISGTAQPQHF

J: TRBJ2-7
V: TRBV12-5
D: TRBD1
size: .
DNA: TGTGCTAGTGCTTTGGTAGGGACAGATTACGAGCAGTACTTC
CDR3: CASALVGTDYEQYF

J: TRBJ1-1
V: TRBV10-3
D: TRBD1
size: .
DNA: TGTGCCACGGCTACAGGGGTCGGGACTGAAGCTTTCTTT
CDR3: CATATGVGTEAFF

J: TRBJ1-6
V: TRBV6-5
D: .
size: many
DNA: TGTGCCAGCCCCTTGGACAGCCAGGAACCCCTCCACTTT
CDR3: CASPLDSQEPLHF

J: TRBJ2-2
V: TRBV10-3
D: TRBD1
size: many
DNA: TGTGCCATCAGTACGGGACAGTCCACCGGGGAGCTGTTTTTT
CDR3: CAISTGQSTGELFF

J: TRBJ1-1
V: TRBV7-9
D: .
size: many
DNA: TGTGCCAGCAGCTTAGGTCTTTCGGCAACCTGGGCCACTGAAGCTTTCTTT
CDR3: CASSLGLSATWATEAFF

J: TRBJ1-2
V: TRBV29-1
D: TRBD1
size: many
DNA: TGCAGCGTGGGGGGACAGCGGGGTTCGGGCTACACCTTC
CDR3: CSVGGQRGSGYTF

J: TRBJ1-2
V: TRBV7-2
D: .
size: .
DNA: TGTGCCAGCAGCTTAGGGGGGGTGACAATCTATGGCTACACCTTC
CDR3: CASSLGGVTIYGYTF

J: TRBJ1-2
V: TRBV19
D: TRBD1
size: .
DNA: TGTGCCAGTACCGGGACAGGGTGTTTCGGCTATGGCTACACCTTC
CDR3: CASTGTGCFGYGYTF

J: TRBJ1-2
V: TRBV5-1
D: TRBD1
size: many
DNA: TGCGCCAGCAGCTTGAGGGGACAGGGCCATGGCTACACCTTC
CDR3: CASSLRGQGHGYTF

J: TRBJ1-5
V: TRBV20-1
D: .
size: many
DNA: TGCAGTGCCGGTCCCAGGGGCCGGCCGCCCCAGCATTTT
CDR3: CSAGPRGRPPQHF

J: TRBJ2-2
V: TRBV5-4
D: .
size: .
DNA: TGTGCCAGCAGCATCAGACATATTCTAGGGAACACCGGGGAGCTGTTTTTT
CDR3: CASSIRHILGNTGELFF

J: TRBJ2-5
V: TRBV7-2
D: TRBD1
size: .
DNA: TGTGCCAGCAGCTTAGTCCTCCAGGGGGCGTACCAAGAGACCCAGTACTTC
CDR3: CASSLVLQGAYQETQYF

J: TRBJ1-2
V: TRBV29-1
D: .
size: many
DNA: TGCAGCGTTGAAGATCGAGGGACCGGCTACACCTTC
CDR3: CSVEDRGTGYTF

J: TRBJ1-4
V: TRBV7-8
D: .
size: many
DNA: TGTGCCAGCAGCTTCGGCAGCACTAATGAAAAACTGTTTTTT
CDR3: CASSFGSTNEKLFF

J: TRBJ1-1
V: TRBV6-5
D: .
size: .
DNA: TGTGCCAGCAGTTTCGACGAGGTGGCGAACACTGAAGCTTTCTTT
CDR3: CASSFDEVANTEAFF

J: TRBJ2-2
V: TRBV7-9
D: TRBD1
size: many
DNA: TGTGCCAGCAGCTTAGTTGGGACAGTGATCCCCGGGGAGCTGTTTTTT
CDR3: CASSLVGTVIPGELFF

J: TRBJ1-1
V: TRBV7-3
D: TRBD1
size: many
DNA: TGTGCCAGCAGCCGGTCGGACAGGGGGATCACTGAAGCTTTCTTT
CDR3: CASSRSDRGITEAFF

J: TRBJ2-5
V: TRBV15
D: TRBD2
size: .
DNA: TGTGCCACCAGCAGGCCCGGACTAGCGGGAGCGGCAGAGACCCAGTACTTC
CDR3: CATSRPGLAGAAETQYF

J: TRBJ2-5
V: TRBV15
D: .
size: many
DNA: TGTGCCACCAGCGGCGGACTGGGAGAGACCCAGTACTTC
CDR3: CATSGGLGETQYF

J: TRBJ2-2
V: TRBV5-1
D: .
size: .
DNA: TGCGCCAGCAGCTTGGGTCCTTGGGACACCGGGGAGCTGTTTTTT
CDR3: CASSLGPWDTGELFF

J: TRBJ2-7
V: TRBV10-3
D: TRBD2
size: .
DNA: TGTGCCATCAGTTACGACGGACTAGCGGGAGGAATCTACGAGCAGTACTTC
CDR3: CAISYDGLAGGIYEQYF